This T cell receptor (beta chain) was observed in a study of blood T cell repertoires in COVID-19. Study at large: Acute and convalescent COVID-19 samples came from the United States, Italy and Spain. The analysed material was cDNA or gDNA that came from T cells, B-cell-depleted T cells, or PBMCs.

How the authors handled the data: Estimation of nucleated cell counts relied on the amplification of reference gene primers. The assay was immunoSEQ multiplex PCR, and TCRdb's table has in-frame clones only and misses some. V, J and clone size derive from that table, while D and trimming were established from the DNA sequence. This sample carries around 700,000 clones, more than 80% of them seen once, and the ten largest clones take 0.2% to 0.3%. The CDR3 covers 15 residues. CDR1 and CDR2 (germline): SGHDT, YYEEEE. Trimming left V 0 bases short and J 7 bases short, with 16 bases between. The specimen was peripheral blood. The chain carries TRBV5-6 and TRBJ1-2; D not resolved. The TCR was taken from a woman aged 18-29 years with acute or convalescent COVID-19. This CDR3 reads CASSLVGEGGLGYTF. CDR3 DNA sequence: TGTGCCAGCAGCTTGGTTGGGGAAGGCGGGCTTGGCTACACCTTC.